One sample yielded the 10 T cell receptor beta chains listed below, sequenced in a study of CD8 T cells in Susac syndrome. RNA was extracted with the RNeasy kit, and a quantity of roughly 0.45 to 1 ug was reverse transcribed using random hexamers. TCRdb re-called the immunoSEQ multiplex PCR reads with MiXCR, one entry per CDR3 protein. Among 200,000 to 250,000 distinct CDR3 sequences listed, 95% were seen once. The sequenced material came from CD4+ T cells from PBMCs. These receptors were obtained from a human donor with multiple sclerosis.

The rearrangement joins TRBV5-1 to TRBJ2-1; D gene unclear. Per germline, CDR1 SGHRS and CDR2 YFSETQ. Trimming left V 0 bases short and J 10 bases short, with 8 bases between. The CDR3 has 12 residues. The CDR3 nucleotides are TGCGCCAGCAGCTTGGCCGACCGAGAGCAGTTCTTC. It specifies CASSLADREQFF.

V and J are TRBV7-8 and TRBJ1-1, with D maybe TRBD1 (6 bases). The CDR3 runs 14 residues. Germline V CDR1 and CDR2: SGHVS, FQNEAQ. V gave up 6 bases and J gave up 6 bases, with 17 bases separating them. CDR3 in DNA: TGTGCCAGCAGTTACCAACAGGGTATTGCTGAAGCTTTCTTT. Encoded protein: CASSYQQGIAEAFF.

The chain employs TRBV7-8 and TRBJ2-7; no definite D call. V was trimmed by 5 bases and J by 3 bases, leaving 17 bases between them. The length of the CDR3 is 15 residues. Germline loops: CDR1 SGHVS, CDR2 FQNEAQ. CDR3 loop: CASSRRAGDLYEQYF. In DNA form, the CDR3 reads TGTGCCAGCAGCCGTAGAGCTGGAGACCTCTACGAGCAGTACTTC.

V and J are TRBV30 and TRBJ1-2; D is undetermined. The V gene's germline CDR1 is GTSNPN and CDR2 SVGIG (reference sequence). The CDR3 length is 14 residues. V was shortened by 0 bases and J by 4 bases, with 12 bases between the two germline ends. The chain's CDR3 is CAWSVQYATYGYTF. The CDR3 coding sequence is TGTGCCTGGAGTGTACAGTACGCTACCTATGGCTACACCTTC.

The CDR3 DNA follows: TGTGCCGGGGTGCTTGGTCAGATGAACACTGAAGCTTTCTTT. This translates into CAGVLGQMNTEAFF. The genes are TRBV30 and TRBJ1-1, with unresolved D. V lost 8 bases and J lost 0, with 16 bases in between. CDR1 is GTSNPN and CDR2 is SVGIG in the germline V gene (reference sequence). The CDR3 consists of 14 residues.

The V call is TRBV18, the J call TRBJ2-1; D not certain. This CDR3 spans 14 amino acids. Germline CDR1 and CDR2: KGHSH and LQKENI. Trimming took off 4 bases at V and 4 bases at J, with 11 bases between the two ends. The CDR3 region is CASSLASAYNEQFF. The CDR3 DNA sequence: TGTGCCAGCTCACTGGCATCGGCGTACAATGAGCAGTTCTTC. The full variable domain, its missing parts supplied by reference TRBV18 and TRBJ2-1, is NAGVMQNPRHLVRRRGQEARLRCSPMKGHSHVYWYRQLPEEGLKFMVYLQKENIIDESGMPKERFSAEFPKEGPSILRIQQVVRGDSAAYFCASSLASAYNEQFFGPGTRLTVL.

This clonotype was seen just once. This sequence joins TRBV6-5 and TRBJ2-3; TRBD2 agrees at 7 bases. V trimming: 7 bases; J trimming: 2 bases; junction bases outside the gene matches: 9. Germline CDR1 and CDR2: MNHEY and SVGAGI. This CDR3 contains 15 residues. The CDR3 region is CASTDRGVPTDTQYF. In DNA form, the CDR3 reads TGTGCCAGCACCGACCGGGGGGTGCCCACAGATACGCAGTATTTT.

The genes are TRBV30 and TRBJ1-2, with D tentatively TRBD1 (5 bases). Trimming removed 4 bases from V and 8 bases from J, with 20 bases in between. CDR3 length: 14 residues. CDR1 and CDR2 (germline): GTSNPN, SVGIG (reference sequence). CDR3 in DNA: TGTGCCTGGACCTCCACAGGACCCAACGGAGGCTACACCTTC. Encoded protein: CAWTSTGPNGGYTF. Full variable domain (missing parts from reference TRBV30 and TRBJ1-2): SQTIHQWPATLVQPVGSPLSLECTVEGTSNPNLYWYRQAAGRGLQLLFYSVGIGQISSEVPQNLSASRPQDRQFILSSKKLLLSDSGFYLCAWTSTGPNGGYTFGSGTRLTVV.

This rearrangement joins TRBV28 to TRBJ2-7, with 8 nucleotides matching TRBD2. The CDR3 length is 14 residues. Germline V lookup: CDR1 MDHEN, CDR2 SYDVKM. The trim removed 3 bases at V and 9 bases at J, leaving 10 bases unmatched. The CDR3 region has the DNA TGTGCCAGCAGTTTCGCGGGGGGCGGGCTAGGGCAGTACTTC. Its translation is CASSFAGGGLGQYF.

This rearrangement joins TRBV7-9 to TRBJ2-3; 9 bases map to TRBD2. The CDR3 length is 18 residues. Trimming removed 5 bases from V and 2 bases from J; junction bases left unmatched: 14. Per germline, CDR1 SEHNR and CDR2 FQNEAQ (reference sequence). CDR3 protein: CASSHPYGAGGFTDTQYF. The CDR3 nucleotides read TGTGCCAGCAGCCACCCATACGGAGCGGGGGGCTTCACAGATACGCAGTATTTT. The whole variable domain, remainder taken from reference TRBV7-9 and TRBJ2-3, is DTGVSQNPRHKITKRGQNVTFRCDPISEHNRLYWYRQTLGQGPEFLTYFQNEAQLEKSRLLSDRFSAERPKGSFSTLEIQRTEQGDSAMYLCASSHPYGAGGFTDTQYFGPGTRLTVL.